The 12 T cell receptor beta chains below all came from one sample that was sequenced in a study of Ad26.COV2.S vaccination and SARS-CoV-2 variants. As for treatment: around 19 received Ad26.COV2.S at low or high dose, single or two shots; several received placebo; per-sample allocation not given. Vaccine and placebo recipients were sampled on day 63 after the first injection. Measured with immunoSEQ multiplex PCR; TCRdb has only the in-frame clones, and not every one. The sample has approximately 450,000 clones, around 90% seen once. The sample in question was peripheral blood, obtained in a trial of Ad26.COV2.S vaccine versus placebo. These receptors were collected from a person aged 18-65 years who received the Ad26.COV2.S COVID-19 vaccine or a placebo.

J is TRBJ2-7 and V is TRBV7-2; D remains ambiguous. Germline loops: CDR1 SGHTA, CDR2 FQGNSA. V shed 1 base and J shed 3 bases, with 10 bases lying between them. CDR3 size: 14 residues. For the CDR3, the DNA is TGTGCCAGCAGCTTAGAGTACGGGCTCTACGAGCAGTACTTC. Its protein product is CASSLEYGLYEQYF.

The chain has TRBV5-5 and TRBJ1-5; perhaps TRBD1 as D (5 bases). From germline, CDR1 is SGHKS and CDR2 YYEKEE (reference sequence). V dropped 0 bases and J dropped 2 bases, with 12 bases sitting between them. The CDR3 spans 16 residues. The CDR3 protein is CASSLGLGGGNQPQHF. The DNA for the CDR3 is TGTGCCAGCAGCTTGGGCCTTGGGGGAGGCAATCAGCCCCAGCATTTT.

This clone was seen a few times. The chain uses TRBV21-1 and TRBJ1-1. TRBV21-1 is a listed pseudogene. This CDR3 is 14 amino acids long. For the CDR3, the DNA is TGTGCCAGCAGCTTTCGGGGCGGGAACACTGAAGCTTTCTTT. Its protein is CASSFRGGNTEAFF.

V and J are TRBV25-1 and TRBJ2-3; D tentatively reads TRBD1 or TRBD2 (6 bases each). CDR1 and CDR2 (germline): MGHDK, SYGVNS. CDR3 size: 15 residues. The V gene lost 4 bases and the J gene lost 5 bases, with 16 bases spanning the gap. CDR3 residues: CASSGGAHEGDTQYF. The CDR3 nucleotides read TGTGCCAGCAGTGGGGGGGCCCATGAGGGAGATACGCAGTATTTT. Filled out from reference TRBV25-1 and TRBJ2-3, the complete variable domain reads EADIYQTPRYLVIGTGKKITLECSQTMGHDKMYWYQQDPGMELHLIHYSYGVNSTEKGDLSSESTVSRIRTEHFPLTLESARPSHTSQYLCASSGGAHEGDTQYFGPGTRLTVL.

Regarding this clone: The junction differs from germline at one of its ends, possibly a read error. The chain employs TRBV30 and TRBJ2-7; a possible D gene is TRBD1 (6 bases). Germline values: CDR1 GTSNPN, CDR2 SVGIG (reference sequence). The CDR3 length is 11 residues. The CDR3 sequence: CAWSWDTTPSF. CDR3 bases: TGTGCCTGGTCGTGGGACACAACCCCATCCTTC.

The chain has TRBV5-1 and TRBJ2-7, with 9 bases lining up with TRBD2. With V trimmed by 2 bases and J by 2 bases, 5 bases remained unmatched. CDR3 length equals 15 residues. Germline loops: CDR1 SGHRS, CDR2 YFSETQ. For the CDR3, the DNA is TGCGCCAGCAGCTTTCTAGCGGGATCGCCCTACGAGCAGTACTTC. This codes for CASSFLAGSPYEQYF.

The CDR3 spells CASSRRDRGYNEQFF. The CDR3 nucleotides read TGTGCCAGCAGCCGCCGGGACAGGGGTTACAATGAGCAGTTCTTC. The chain uses TRBV5-6 and TRBJ2-1, with 10 bases matching TRBD1. The germline gives CDR1 SGHDT, CDR2 YYEEEE. Unmatched junction bases numbered 5, after V lost 4 bases and J lost 4 bases. CDR3 length equals 15 residues.

The chain couples TRBV18 to TRBJ2-1; 12 positions agree with TRBD2. The ends lost 4 bases at V and 7 bases at J; junction bases unmatched: 5. Germline V gene lookup returns CDR1 KGHSH and CDR2 LQKENI. The CDR3 runs 15 residues. This CDR3 reads CASSRRTSGKNEQFF. CDR3 nucleotides: TGTGCCAGCTCACGACGGACTAGCGGGAAGAATGAGCAGTTCTTC.

The CDR3 loop is CASSQDFVPDTQYF. CDR3 in DNA: TGCGCCAGCAGCCAAGATTTCGTCCCAGATACGCAGTATTTT. The chain joins TRBV4-3 to TRBJ2-3; no firm D call. With 0 bases removed from V and 4 bases from J, the gap between germline ends came to 8 bases. Germline V gives CDR1 LGHNA, CDR2 YSLEER. The CDR3 contains 14 residues.

The chain uses TRBV27 and TRBJ2-1; D is possibly TRBD2 (5 bases). CDR1 is MNHEY and CDR2 is SMNVEV in the germline V gene (reference sequence). The CDR3 has 15 residues. V was trimmed by 5 bases and J by 2 bases, leaving 13 bases between them. CDR3 region: CASSPNGNAYNEQFF. For the CDR3, the DNA is TGTGCCAGCAGTCCCAACGGGAATGCCTACAATGAGCAGTTCTTC.

The CDR3 DNA follows: TGCGCCAGCAGCTTGAGCCCGGGCCACTATGGCTACACCTTC. This codes for CASSLSPGHYGYTF. V usage is TRBV5-1 and J usage is TRBJ1-2; D not resolved. The CDR3 extends over 14 amino acids. The germline V gene has CDR1 SGHRS and CDR2 YFSETQ. V was cut by 1 base and J by 3 bases, with 10 bases left in between.

The rearrangement links TRBV5-5 to TRBJ2-7, with 9 bases aligning to TRBD2. The ends lost 6 bases at V and 6 bases at J; junction bases unmatched: 7. Germline V gene sequence: CDR1 SGHKS, CDR2 YYEKEE (reference sequence). The CDR3 length is 13 residues. The CDR3 sequence: CASMGSGRGEQYF. In nucleotides, the CDR3 is TGTGCCAGCATGGGTAGCGGGAGAGGCGAGCAGTACTTC.